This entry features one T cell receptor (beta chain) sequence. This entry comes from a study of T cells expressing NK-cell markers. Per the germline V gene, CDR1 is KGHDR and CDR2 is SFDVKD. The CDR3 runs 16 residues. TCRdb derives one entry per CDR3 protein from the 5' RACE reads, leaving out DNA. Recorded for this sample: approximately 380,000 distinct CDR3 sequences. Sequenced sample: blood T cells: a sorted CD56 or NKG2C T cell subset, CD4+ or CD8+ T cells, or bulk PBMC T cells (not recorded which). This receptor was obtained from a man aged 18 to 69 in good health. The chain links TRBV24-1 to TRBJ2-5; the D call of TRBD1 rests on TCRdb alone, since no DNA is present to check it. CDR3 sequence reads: CATSDTGTGAPETQYF.